This TCR beta chain came from a study of T cells in Graves' hyperthyroidism and ophthalmopathy. Findings of the study overall: Clonotypes that were expanded in thyroid above 0.001 mostly appeared in blood too.

TCR beta CDR3 sequences were amplified from RNA transcripts. First-round RT-PCR of the TCR CDR3 relied on the HTBI primer set. TCRdb recomputed calls from the multiplex PCR reads with MiXCR, one row per CDR3 protein. The sample shows about 770,000 distinct CDR3 sequences, roughly 20% of them seen only once. The V gene lost 0 bases and the J gene lost 0 bases, with 11 bases spanning the gap. This CDR3 region has 17 residues. CDR1 is SGHDN, CDR2 FVKESK, per germline. PBMCs were collected from an approximately 9.3 ml volume of fresh peripheral blood. Concerning this clonotype itself: Its antigen remains unknown.

The chain employs TRBV14 and TRBJ1-4; D not certain. The clonotype was recovered from a woman between 50 and 59 years old with Graves' hyperthyroidism that later progressed to Graves' ophthalmopathy. What was sequenced was blood. In nucleotides, the CDR3 is TGTGCCAGCAGCCAAGAATTAGGCGGGTCAACTAATGAAAAACTGTTTTTT. Protein sequence: CASSQELGGSTNEKLFF. Together with reference TRBV14 and TRBJ1-4, the CDR3 gives the full variable domain: EAGVTQFPSHSVIEKGQTVTLRCDPISGHDNLYWYRRVMGKEIKFLLHFVKESKQDESGMPNNRFLAERTGGTYSTLKVQPAELEDSGVYFCASSQELGGSTNEKLFFGSGTQLSVL.